These 30 T cell receptor beta chains originate from one sample sequenced in a study of T cells in localized non-small cell lung cancer. Profiled with immunoSEQ multiplex PCR; TCRdb holds only in-frame clones, not every one. The sample includes 20,000 to 25,000 clones, 85% to 90% of them seen just once. Sequenced here: peripheral blood, sampled before any cancer treatment. These receptors came from a male donor aged 60 or over with stage I lung adenocarcinoma.

The chain recombines TRBV7-6 with TRBJ2-7; 8 bases line up with TRBD1. The junction had 7 bases not matched to a gene; V was cut back by 5 bases and J by 7 bases. The germline V gene has CDR1 SGHVS and CDR2 FNYEAQ. This CDR3 is 13 amino acids long. The CDR3 sequence is CASSVRQGQEQYF. The CDR3 DNA reads as TGTGCCAGCAGCGTAAGACAGGGGCAGGAGCAGTACTTC. Full variable domain (missing parts from reference TRBV7-6 and TRBJ2-7): GAGVSQSPRYKVTKRGQDVALRCDPISGHVSLYWYRQALGQGPEFLTYFNYEAQQDKSGLPNDRFSAERPEGSISTLTIQRTEQRDSAMYRCASSVRQGQEQYFGPGTRLTVT.

This chain connects TRBV7-2 to TRBJ2-7; D not resolved. The V end lost 5 bases, the J end lost 6 bases, and 8 bases lay between the germline ends. The V gene's germline CDR1 is SGHTA and CDR2 FQGNSA. This CDR3 contains 11 residues. This CDR3 is CASSQASEQYF. The CDR3 nucleotides read TGTGCCAGCAGCCAGGCCTCCGAGCAGTACTTC.

The gene calls are TRBV11-2 and TRBJ2-1; no clear D. The CDR3 contains 14 residues. Trimming removed 5 bases from V and 7 bases from J, with 15 bases in between. CDR1 and CDR2 (germline): SGHAT, FQNNGV. CDR3 nucleotide sequence: TGTGCCAGCAGCCGCGAACGAGGCCTAAATGAGCAGTTCTTC. Amino acid sequence: CASSRERGLNEQFF.

V is TRBV5-6 and J is TRBJ1-6, with TRBD1 as a possible D gene (5 bases). The CDR3 extends over 17 amino acids. V lost 0 bases and J 8 bases, leaving 18 bases between the germline ends. Germline loops: CDR1 SGHDT, CDR2 YYEEEE. The CDR3 reads CASSLVGGAGLDSPLHF. CDR3 bases: TGTGCCAGCAGCTTGGTTGGAGGGGCAGGTTTGGATTCACCCCTCCACTTT.

The rearrangement links TRBV4-3 to TRBJ2-1; tentatively, D is TRBD2 (7 bases). CDR3 length equals 16 residues. Trimming stripped 0 bases from V and 10 bases from J, with 19 bases between. Germline V gene data show CDR1 as LGHNA and CDR2 as YSLEER. The CDR3 DNA follows: TGCGCCAGCAGCCAAGATCTGGGGGGGGCCGTTCGCGAGCAGTTCTTC. Its protein product is CASSQDLGGAVREQFF.

The rearrangement joins TRBV7-2 to TRBJ2-3, with TRBD2 matching 9 bases. After removal of 3 bases from V and 2 bases from J, the junction contained 3 bases not matched to a gene. From germline, CDR1 is SGHTA and CDR2 FQGNSA. The CDR3 extends over 15 amino acids. The CDR3, as DNA: TGTGCCAGCAGCTTTGCTAGCGGGGACACAGATACGCAGTATTTT. It is translated as CASSFASGDTDTQYF.

The genes are TRBV11-2 and TRBJ1-1; possible D gene TRBD1, 5 bases. V lost 2 bases, J lost 1 base, and 8 bases lay in between. The CDR3 is made up of 14 amino acids. Germline V lookup: CDR1 SGHAT, CDR2 FQNNGV. CDR3: CASSLRGENTEAFF. CDR3 in DNA: TGTGCCAGCAGCTTACGGGGGGAGAACACTGAAGCTTTCTTT.

The CDR3 loop is CASSPKAAGAEDTQYF. The CDR3, as DNA: TGTGCCAGCTCACCCAAGGCAGCGGGGGCCGAAGATACGCAGTATTTT. The V call is TRBV18, the J call TRBJ2-3; TRBD2 matches at 8 bases. This CDR3 is 16 amino acids long. From germline, CDR1 is KGHSH and CDR2 LQKENI. After removal of 3 bases from V and 5 bases from J, the junction contained 10 bases not matched to a gene. The full variable domain, with the rest looked up from reference TRBV18 and TRBJ2-3, is NAGVMQNPRHLVRRRGQEARLRCSPMKGHSHVYWYRQLPEEGLKFMVYLQKENIIDESGMPKERFSAEFPKEGPSILRIQQVVRGDSAAYFCASSPKAAGAEDTQYFGPGTRLTVL.

The chain recombines TRBV2 with TRBJ1-1, with a weak D call TRBD1 (6 bases). V was trimmed by 6 bases and J by 10 bases, leaving 15 bases between them. Germline CDR1 SNHLY, CDR2 FYNNEI. The CDR3 sequence is 12 residues long. CDR3 DNA: TGTGCCAGCAGCCAACAGGGTTATACAGCTTTCTTT. This encodes CASSQQGYTAFF.

The V and J genes are TRBV27 and TRBJ2-3; D ambiguous. CDR3 length: 15 amino acids. Germline loops: CDR1 MNHEY, CDR2 SMNVEV (reference sequence). The V and J ends lost 2 bases and 1 base respectively, with 10 bases between them. As DNA, the CDR3 is TGTGCCAGCAGTTTACGACCGGCCGGCACAGATACGCAGTATTTT. Translated: CASSLRPAGTDTQYF.

This clone was observed once. The V and J genes are TRBV9 and TRBJ1-4; D possibly corresponds to TRBD1 (5 bases). The CDR3 consists of 16 residues. V was trimmed by 0 bases and J by 5 bases, leaving 14 bases between them. The V gene's germline CDR1 is SGDLS and CDR2 YYNGEE. CDR3 sequence: CASSVAGKRGNEKLFF. CDR3 nucleotides: TGTGCCAGCAGCGTAGCTGGAAAGCGGGGCAATGAAAAACTGTTTTTT. Looking up the rest from reference TRBV9 and TRBJ1-4 gives the full variable domain: DSGVTQTPKHLITATGQRVTLRCSPRSGDLSVYWYQQSLDQGLQFLIQYYNGEERAKGNILERFSAQQFPDLHSELNLSSLELGDSALYFCASSVAGKRGNEKLFFGSGTQLSVL.

The V call is TRBV5-1, the J call TRBJ2-2; weak D call: TRBD1 (6 bases). V was pared by 0 bases and J by 5 bases, with 14 bases between. The length of the CDR3 is 16 residues. Germline lookup yields CDR1 SGHRS and CDR2 YFSETQ. In DNA form, the CDR3 reads TGCGCCAGCAGCTTGGATGGGTCTCAGGGGACCGGGGAGCTGTTTTTT. Its translation: CASSLDGSQGTGELFF.

This clone has more than one count but fewer than ten. The gene calls are TRBV12-1 and TRBJ1-1. TRBV12-1 corresponds to a pseudogene. The CDR3 has 17 amino acids. Written as DNA, the CDR3 is TGTGCCAGCAGCCTCCTACCCCGGACCACTATGAACACTGAAGCTTTCTTT. Its translation: CASSLLPRTTMNTEAFF.

V is TRBV6-5 and J is TRBJ1-1, with unresolved D. Germline-derived CDR1 and CDR2 are MNHEY and SVGAGI. V lost 5 bases and J 3 bases, leaving 16 bases between the germline ends. The CDR3 has 15 residues. The CDR3: CASSIRSAGDTEAFF. The CDR3, as DNA: TGTGCCAGCAGTATCCGGTCCGCTGGGGACACTGAAGCTTTCTTT.

This chain joins TRBV5-4 and TRBJ2-2, with 12 bases aligning to TRBD2. Germline CDR1 is SGHNT and CDR2 is YYREEE (reference sequence). CDR3 size: 16 residues. The V segment lost 1 base and the J segment 7 bases; nucleotides outside the gene matches: 5. The CDR3 region has the DNA TGTGCCAGCAGCTTGCCTAGCGGGAGGGCTAGCGGGGAGCTGTTTTTT. Its protein product is CASSLPSGRASGELFF.

CDR3 bases: TGTGCCAGCGGGACAGGGGGCGCACAGACCCAGTACTTC. Protein sequence: CASGTGGAQTQYF. This chain connects TRBV19 to TRBJ2-5, with 12 bases fitting TRBD1. CDR3 length equals 13 residues. V lost 9 bases and J lost 6; bases outside the gene matches: 5. Germline V lookup: CDR1 LNHDA, CDR2 SQIVND (reference sequence).

The V call is TRBV4-1, the J call TRBJ2-6; 7 bases match TRBD1. Losses at the gene ends were 4 bases for V and 9 bases for J; bases not matched to a gene: 9. This CDR3 has 15 amino acids. CDR1 and CDR2 (germline): MGHRA, YSYEKL. The CDR3 DNA sequence: TGCGCCAGCAGCCGAGGACAGGATCGGGGCAACGTCCTGACTTTC. This gives the protein CASSRGQDRGNVLTF.

The chain uses TRBV7-9 and TRBJ1-2; no definite D call. V dropped 5 bases and J dropped 3 bases, with 7 bases sitting between them. Germline loops: CDR1 SEHNR, CDR2 FQNEAQ (reference sequence). The length of the CDR3 is 12 residues. CDR3 protein: CASSPGYYGYTF. The CDR3 DNA reads as TGTGCCAGCAGCCCCGGGTACTATGGCTACACCTTC.

This clone showed up just once. V gene TRBV7-2 combines with J gene TRBJ1-2; D is uncertain. This CDR3 is 12 amino acids long. Germline lookup yields CDR1 SGHTA and CDR2 FQGNSA. The V end lost 1 base, the J end lost 5 bases, and 5 bases lay between the germline ends. As DNA, the CDR3 is TGTGCCAGCAGCTTAGGAGGGTATGGCTACACCTTC. It is translated as CASSLGGYGYTF.

This chain links TRBV28 with TRBJ1-5; 12 nucleotides line up with TRBD1. Unmatched junction bases numbered 13, after V lost 6 bases and J lost 1 base. Germline CDR1 is MDHEN and CDR2 is SYDVKM. The CDR3 extends over 19 amino acids. This CDR3 is CASRLSIGTGGMSNQPQHF. CDR3 in DNA: TGTGCCAGCAGGCTCTCAATCGGGACAGGGGGCATGAGCAATCAGCCCCAGCATTTT.

J is TRBJ2-4 and V is TRBV7-2; TRBD2 is a possible D gene (7 bases). The CDR3 spans 14 residues. Germline CDR1 reads SGHTA; CDR2 reads FQGNSA. V lost 5 bases to trimming and J lost 9 bases, with 17 bases between them. The CDR3 region is CASSQRGGKGIQYF. The CDR3 DNA reads TGTGCCAGCAGCCAGAGGGGGGGGAAGGGCATTCAGTACTTC.

CDR3 bases: TGTGCCAGCAGTTACTCGAAACAGTTCAATTCACCCCTCCACTTT. Its protein product is CASSYSKQFNSPLHF. The chain employs TRBV6-5 and TRBJ1-6; no reliable D call. Per the germline V gene, CDR1 is MNHEY and CDR2 is SVGAGI. The CDR3 runs to 15 residues. V lost 0 bases and J 7 bases, leaving 10 bases between the germline ends.

V gene TRBV7-2 combines with J gene TRBJ1-5; D possibly corresponds to TRBD1 (5 bases). The ends were cut back, 5 bases at V and 7 bases at J, with 15 bases in the middle. The CDR3 has 14 amino acids. Looked up from germline, CDR1 is SGHTA and CDR2 is FQGNSA. CDR3 nucleotide sequence: TGTGCCAGCAGCATAGGGAGGGGTGGGCAGCCCCAGCATTTT. Its translation is CASSIGRGGQPQHF.

The V and J genes are TRBV6-1 and TRBJ1-4; D unclear. The CDR3 totals 13 residues. Germline CDR1 and CDR2: MNHNS and SASEGT. The V gene lost 6 bases and the J gene lost 7 bases, with 12 bases spanning the gap. CDR3 nucleotide sequence: TGTGCCAGCAGAACTAAGTGGGGTGAAAAACTGTTTTTT. Protein: CASRTKWGEKLFF.

The V gene is TRBV30, the J gene TRBJ2-7; 9 bases are shared with TRBD1. The CDR3 has 11 amino acids. The V gene end was trimmed by 8 bases and the J gene end by 3 bases; junction bases not matched to a gene: 2. Germline assignment: CDR1 GTSNPN and CDR2 SVGIG (reference sequence). The DNA for the CDR3 is TGTGCCAGGGGACAGGGCTACGAGCAGTACTTC. The encoded protein is CARGQGYEQYF.

This clone has just one count. The genes are TRBV9 and TRBJ2-1; a possible D gene is TRBD2 (6 bases). The CDR3 is 17 residues long. V was clipped by 4 bases and J by 0 bases, with 17 bases between them. The germline gives CDR1 SGDLS, CDR2 YYNGEE. The CDR3 here is CASSPVISGSSYNEQFF. The CDR3 DNA is TGTGCCAGCAGCCCAGTTATTAGCGGAAGCTCCTACAATGAGCAGTTCTTC.

V and J are TRBV2 and TRBJ2-1; TRBD1 is a possible D gene (6 bases). The CDR3 contains 12 residues. Trimming pared 6 bases from V and 7 bases from J, leaving 10 bases between. The germline gives CDR1 SNHLY, CDR2 FYNNEI. CDR3 in DNA: TGTGCCAGCAGCGGGGACAATAATGAGCAGTTCTTC. Residues: CASSGDNNEQFF.

This chain joins TRBV6-6 and TRBJ2-5, with 10 bases matching TRBD1. The CDR3 covers 16 residues. V trimming: 0 bases; J trimming: 2 bases; junction bases outside the gene matches: 3. Germline values: CDR1 MNHNY, CDR2 SVGAGI (reference sequence). The CDR3 coding sequence is TGTGCCAGCAGTTACTCGGGACAGGGGATGCAAGAGACCCAGTACTTC. Protein sequence: CASSYSGQGMQETQYF.

The rearrangement joins TRBV5-6 to TRBJ2-5; TRBD1 is a possible D gene (5 bases). V was cut by 4 bases and J by 4 bases, with 14 bases left in between. The CDR3 consists of 14 residues. In germline, CDR1 is SGHDT, CDR2 YYEEEE. The DNA of the CDR3 is TGTGCCAGCAGCCGTCCAAAGGGGCGAGAGACCCAGTACTTC. Encoded protein: CASSRPKGRETQYF.

The V call is TRBV5-1, the J call TRBJ2-3; the match to TRBD2 covers 8 bases. Trimming cost V 4 bases and J 3 bases; bases outside gene matches: 4. The CDR3 runs to 14 residues. CDR1 SGHRS and CDR2 YFSETQ come from the germline V gene. This CDR3 reads CASSPSGGTDTQYF. The CDR3 DNA sequence: TGCGCCAGCAGCCCAAGCGGGGGTACAGATACGCAGTATTTT.